The T cell receptor (beta chain) under discussion was sequenced for a study of PD-1 blockade in classical Hodgkin lymphoma. Libraries were prepared by immunoSEQ multiplex PCR; TCRdb keeps only in-frame clonotypes and omits some of them. The sample contains roughly 19,000 clones, around 85% of which appear only once. The CDR3 sequence is 17 residues long. Germline V lookup: CDR1 SGHTA, CDR2 FQGNSA. V was shortened by 0 bases and J by 1 base, with 13 bases between the two germline ends. Each of the patients experienced relapse following autologous stem cell transplantation, and their brentuximab vedotin exposure differed.

The sequenced sample was peripheral blood mononuclear cells (PBMCs), obtained at baseline. J is TRBJ2-4 and V is TRBV7-2; TRBD1 is a possible D gene (5 bases). This clonotype originated in a human donor with classical Hodgkin lymphoma. DNA for the CDR3: TGTGCCAGCAGCTTAGCCCCAACAGGAGAGGCCAAAAACATTCAGTACTTC. Its translation is CASSLAPTGEAKNIQYF.